The 24 T cell receptor beta chains reported below all come from one sample, sequenced in a study of T cell changes during pregnancy in multiple sclerosis. Generated by immunoSEQ multiplex PCR, the TCRdb table keeps only in-frame clones and is missing some. Of some 62,000 clones in the sample, 92% were seen once. Sequencing used peripheral blood, obtained in the second trimester of pregnancy. Receptors originate from a female donor in good health, enrolled as a control in a pregnancy study.

The rearrangement links TRBV30 to TRBJ1-4; TRBD1 is a possible D gene (5 bases). The V end was cut by 2 bases, the J end by 7 bases, with 14 bases between. Per the germline V gene, CDR1 is GTSNPN and CDR2 is SVGIG (reference sequence). The CDR3 is 14 amino acids. The CDR3 DNA reads as TGTGCCTGGAGTATGGGGCAGGGTTCTGAAAAACTGTTTTTT. Its translation: CAWSMGQGSEKLFF.

The chain employs TRBV18 and TRBJ2-7, with a weak D call TRBD1 (5 bases). The CDR3 contains 13 residues. Trimming cost V 5 bases and J 0 bases, with 8 bases left between them. CDR1 is KGHSH, CDR2 LQKENI, per germline. CDR3 bases: TGTGCCAGCTCAACGACAGACTCCTACGAGCAGTACTTC. Residues: CASSTTDSYEQYF. The whole variable domain, remainder taken from reference TRBV18 and TRBJ2-7, is NAGVMQNPRHLVRRRGQEARLRCSPMKGHSHVYWYRQLPEEGLKFMVYLQKENIIDESGMPKERFSAEFPKEGPSILRIQQVVRGDSAAYFCASSTTDSYEQYFGPGTRLTVT.

The rearrangement uses TRBV6-5 and TRBJ1-4; no reliable D call. The germline V and J ends were trimmed by 5 bases and 5 bases, with 9 bases remaining between them. Germline assignment: CDR1 MNHEY and CDR2 SVGAGI. This CDR3 region has 13 residues. The CDR3, as DNA: TGTGCCAGCAGTGAAACGGTCAATGAAAAACTGTTTTTT. This sequence encodes CASSETVNEKLFF.

The rearrangement links TRBV7-3 to TRBJ2-5; TRBD2 matches at 8 bases. Losses at the gene ends were 5 bases for V and 4 bases for J; bases not matched to a gene: 15. The CDR3 length is 17 residues. Germline V lookup: CDR1 SGHTA, CDR2 FQGTGA. CDR3 coding DNA: TGTGCCAGCAGCCCTGGACTAGCCAGCCGATATAGAGAGACCCAGTACTTC. It encodes CASSPGLASRYRETQYF. The full variable domain, its missing parts supplied by reference TRBV7-3 and TRBJ2-5, is GAGVSQTPSNKVTEKGKYVELRCDPISGHTALYWYRQSLGQGPEFLIYFQGTGAADDSGLPNDRFFAVRPEGSVSTLKIQRTERGDSAVYLCASSPGLASRYRETQYFGPGTRLLVL.

The rearrangement joins TRBV6-5 to TRBJ2-7; 10 bases map to TRBD2. The length of the CDR3 is 15 residues. The junction had 8 bases not matched to a gene; V was cut back by 7 bases and J by 2 bases. Germline V gene lookup returns CDR1 MNHEY and CDR2 SVGAGI. The CDR3 DNA sequence: TGTGCCAGCACCGCCACTAGCGGGGCGACCTACGAGCAGTACTTC. Protein product: CASTATSGATYEQYF.

The V gene is TRBV29-1, the J gene TRBJ2-2, with D maybe TRBD2 (6 bases). This CDR3 spans 14 amino acids. The germline V gene has CDR1 SQVTM and CDR2 ANQGSEA. V dropped 7 bases and J dropped 2 bases, with 14 bases sitting between them. The CDR3 loop reads CSAGTSLNTGELFF. CDR3 coding DNA: TGCAGCGCAGGGACTTCTCTTAACACCGGGGAGCTGTTTTTT.

As to this clone: Germline and junction disagree at one end, which may indicate a read error. The CDR3 DNA reads TGTGCCAGCAGGCGGGAAATCCTTTATCGGAACTTC. Its protein product is CASRREILYRNF. This chain connects TRBV7-8 to TRBJ2-7, with D possibly matching TRBD2 (6 bases). The CDR3 has 12 residues. Germline CDR1 SGHVS, CDR2 FQNEAQ. The whole variable domain, filled in from reference TRBV7-8 and TRBJ2-7, reads GAGVSQSPRYKVAKRGQDVALRCDPISGHVSLFWYQQALGQGPEFLTYFQNEAQLDKSGLPSDRFFAERPEGSVSTLKIQRTQQEDSAVYLCASRREILYRNFGPGTRLTVT.

The table lists this clone with a count of one. V usage is TRBV7-9 and J usage is TRBJ2-6; no firm D call. Trimming removed 3 bases from V and 0 bases from J, with 9 bases in between. The CDR3 extends over 16 amino acids. In germline, CDR1 is SEHNR, CDR2 FQNEAQ (reference sequence). Written as DNA, the CDR3 is TGTGCCAGCAGCTTGACAACAAGCTCTGGGGCCAACGTCCTGACTTTC. Translated: CASSLTTSSGANVLTF.

The gene calls are TRBV19 and TRBJ1-5, with a tentative D call TRBD1 (5 bases). The CDR3 runs to 14 residues. Trimming pared 6 bases from V and 5 bases from J, leaving 14 bases between. Germline V CDR1 and CDR2: LNHDA, SQIVND (reference sequence). CDR3 residues: CASRQAAVDQPQHF. CDR3 coding DNA: TGTGCCAGTAGACAGGCGGCAGTGGATCAGCCCCAGCATTTT. The whole variable domain, filled in from reference TRBV19 and TRBJ1-5, reads DGGITQSPKYLFRKEGQNVTLSCEQNLNHDAMYWYRQDPGQGLRLIYYSQIVNDFQKGDIAEGYSVSREKKESFPLTVTSAQKNPTAFYLCASRQAAVDQPQHFGDGTRLSIL.

The chain is built from TRBV19 and TRBJ1-5, with 7 bases fitting TRBD1. The CDR3 contains 15 residues. Germline CDR1 reads LNHDA; CDR2 reads SQIVND (reference sequence). With V trimmed by 7 bases and J by 3 bases, 9 bases remained unmatched. The CDR3 nucleotides are TGTGCCAGTACCATCTCGGGACAGTACAATCAGCCCCAGCATTTT. The encoded protein is CASTISGQYNQPQHF. Looking up the rest from reference TRBV19 and TRBJ1-5 gives the full variable domain: DGGITQSPKYLFRKEGQNVTLSCEQNLNHDAMYWYRQDPGQGLRLIYYSQIVNDFQKGDIAEGYSVSREKKESFPLTVTSAQKNPTAFYLCASTISGQYNQPQHFGDGTRLSIL.

The chain carries TRBV4-2 and TRBJ2-5; TRBD2 might be the D (5 bases). The germline gives CDR1 LGHNA, CDR2 YNFKEQ. This CDR3 is built from 15 residues. V lost 0 bases and J lost 5, with 13 bases in between. The CDR3 protein is CASSQETASWETQYF. The DNA for the CDR3 is TGTGCCAGCAGCCAAGAAACGGCTAGCTGGGAGACCCAGTACTTC.

The chain is built from TRBV2 and TRBJ1-2; the D is unclear. Germline V gene data show CDR1 as SNHLY and CDR2 as FYNNEI. CDR3 length: 13 amino acids. Trimming left V 6 bases short and J 5 bases short, with 13 bases between. The CDR3 DNA sequence: TGTGCCAGCAGGGGCCGAGAAATTTATGGCTACACCTTC. It codes for CASRGREIYGYTF.

The genes are TRBV28 and TRBJ2-3; 8 nucleotides align to TRBD1. Germline-derived CDR1 and CDR2 are MDHEN and SYDVKM. The CDR3 loop spans 13 amino acids. The junction had 4 bases not matched to a gene; V was cut back by 7 bases and J by 4 bases. CDR3 amino acids: CASNKQGADTQYF. In DNA, the CDR3 is TGTGCCAGCAATAAACAGGGGGCAGATACGCAGTATTTT.

The genes are TRBV9 and TRBJ2-1; the D gene is possibly TRBD2 (6 bases). Germline CDR1 and CDR2: SGDLS and YYNGEE. The CDR3 sequence is 15 residues long. Trimming took 0 bases from V and 4 from J, leaving 11 bases between them. DNA of the CDR3: TGTGCCAGCAGCGTAGCTGGGGGACTTTACAATGAGCAGTTCTTC. Amino acid sequence: CASSVAGGLYNEQFF. Complete variable domain (other parts from reference TRBV9 and TRBJ2-1): DSGVTQTPKHLITATGQRVTLRCSPRSGDLSVYWYQQSLDQGLQFLIQYYNGEERAKGNILERFSAQQFPDLHSELNLSSLELGDSALYFCASSVAGGLYNEQFFGPGTRLTVL.

The chain is built from TRBV4-1 and TRBJ2-1; 8 bases map to TRBD2. V lost 1 base and J lost 1; bases outside the gene matches: 9. From germline, CDR1 is MGHRA and CDR2 YSYEKL. CDR3 length: 18 amino acids. This CDR3 is CASSQGSGRGDSYNEQFF. The CDR3 DNA is TGCGCCAGCAGCCAAGGTTCAGGGCGGGGGGATTCCTACAATGAGCAGTTCTTC.

The rearrangement links TRBV6-6 to TRBJ1-2, with 7 bases lining up with TRBD1. Losses at the gene ends were 7 bases for V and 12 bases for J; bases not matched to a gene: 17. This CDR3 region has 14 residues. CDR1 and CDR2 (germline): MNHNY, SVGAGI (reference sequence). The CDR3 DNA follows: TGTGCCAGCACTCCGGGACAGATAACGGAGGCTCACACCTTC. Translated: CASTPGQITEAHTF.

The gene calls are TRBV5-6 and TRBJ1-1, with 7 bases identical to TRBD1. This CDR3 has 16 residues. CDR1 is SGHDT, CDR2 YYEEEE, per germline. The V segment lost 5 bases and the J segment 3 bases; nucleotides outside the gene matches: 13. This CDR3 is CASSFPGGLVDTEAFF. The CDR3 DNA follows: TGTGCCAGCAGTTTCCCAGGGGGTTTAGTTGACACTGAAGCTTTCTTT.

J is TRBJ2-1 and V is TRBV5-4; 15 bases are a match to TRBD2. Trimming at V came to 3 bases and at J to 7 bases, leaving 5 bases not matched to a gene. Germline CDR1 and CDR2: SGHNT and YYREEE (reference sequence). The CDR3 runs 16 residues. The CDR3 bases are TGTGCCAGCAGCTCCCGGACTAGCGGGGGGGGGAATGAGCAGTTCTTC. Protein sequence: CASSSRTSGGGNEQFF. Together with reference TRBV5-4 and TRBJ2-1, the CDR3 gives the full variable domain: ETGVTQSPTHLIKTRGQQVTLRCSSQSGHNTVSWYQQALGQGPQFIFQYYREEENGRGNFPPRFSGLQFPNYSSELNVNALELDDSALYLCASSSRTSGGGNEQFFGPGTRLTVL.

The chain employs TRBV2 and TRBJ2-5; 9 nucleotides line up with TRBD2. This CDR3 contains 17 residues. J was trimmed by 1 base and V by 2 bases; bases with no gene match: 8. CDR1 is SNHLY, CDR2 FYNNEI, per germline. CDR3 residues: CASSEWNLAGFQETQYF. As DNA, the CDR3 is TGTGCCAGCAGTGAATGGAATCTAGCGGGATTCCAAGAGACCCAGTACTTC.

This clone was seen more than once but under ten times. The gene calls are TRBV9 and TRBJ2-3; 7 bases match TRBD2. The CDR3 spans 15 residues. Trimming cost V 3 bases and J 2 bases; bases outside gene matches: 6. Germline V gives CDR1 SGDLS, CDR2 YYNGEE. The CDR3 DNA is TGTGCCAGCAGCGGTACTAGCGTGCCCACAGATACGCAGTATTTT. Residues: CASSGTSVPTDTQYF. The full variable domain, its missing parts supplied by reference TRBV9 and TRBJ2-3, is DSGVTQTPKHLITATGQRVTLRCSPRSGDLSVYWYQQSLDQGLQFLIQYYNGEERAKGNILERFSAQQFPDLHSELNLSSLELGDSALYFCASSGTSVPTDTQYFGPGTRLTVL.

The chain employs TRBV7-9 and TRBJ2-5; D might be TRBD2 (6 bases). The CDR3 contains 17 residues. Germline CDR1 is SEHNR and CDR2 is FQNEAQ (reference sequence). Trimming took 4 bases from V and 7 from J, leaving 25 bases between them. The chain's CDR3 is CASSSRVLAATRGTQYF. Here the CDR3 DNA reads TGTGCCAGCAGCTCCAGAGTATTAGCGGCTACGCGGGGGACCCAGTACTTC.

This sequence joins TRBV18 and TRBJ1-2; no clear D gene. The germline V and J ends were trimmed by 5 bases and 5 bases, with 12 bases remaining between them. The CDR3 is made up of 13 amino acids. Germline lookup yields CDR1 KGHSH and CDR2 LQKENI. CDR3 residues: CASSSEDGYGYTF. The CDR3, as DNA: TGTGCCAGCTCAAGCGAAGACGGGTATGGCTACACCTTC. Together with reference TRBV18 and TRBJ1-2, the CDR3 gives the full variable domain: NAGVMQNPRHLVRRRGQEARLRCSPMKGHSHVYWYRQLPEEGLKFMVYLQKENIIDESGMPKERFSAEFPKEGPSILRIQQVVRGDSAAYFCASSSEDGYGYTFGSGTRLTVV.

This clone has only one observation. V is TRBV5-8 and J is TRBJ1-2; D call uncertain. This CDR3 comprises 13 residues. Germline V lookup: CDR1 SGHTS, CDR2 YDEGEE. V was pared by 1 base and J by 6 bases, with 10 bases between. This chain's CDR3 is CASSLFSYNGYTF. Here the CDR3 DNA reads TGTGCCAGCAGCTTGTTTAGCTATAATGGCTACACCTTC.

This chain uses TRBV7-9 with TRBJ2-5; 9 nucleotides match TRBD2. The germline gives CDR1 SEHNR, CDR2 FQNEAQ (reference sequence). This CDR3 has 14 amino acids. V lost 6 bases, J lost 4 bases, and 6 bases stayed unmatched. CDR3 sequence (DNA): TGTGCCAGCAGTCCCCTAGCGGGGTCAGAGACCCAGTACTTC. Translated: CASSPLAGSETQYF.